This T cell receptor delta chain was sequenced during a study of TRDV2 sequences in healthy donors (dated by TCRdb to 2018 to 2021). Context from the whole study: Under 25 single-cell-derived gamma9delta2 T cell clones spanning the full range of antitumor activity were TCR-sequenced and traced within the bulk repertoire.

The library was prepared using PCR. Sequencer: Illumina MiSeq. For the original study's pipeline: Clonotypes represented by only a single read were excluded when reporting TRDV repertoire clonotype frequencies. Identical DNA sequences were merged into single rows after TCRdb reprocessed the public reads with CATT. The authors' filters were not applied to this entry. A total of about 2,200 delta-chain clones appear in this sample, roughly three fifths of them only once. The top ten clones comprise 14% of the sample. Remarks on this clone: The antigen this receptor binds is unknown. Nothing much larger sits one base from this clone, and base qualities are not available.

What the study reported, not specific to this receptor: The TCRdelta clonotypes of several highly reactive clones appeared rare, since those clonotypes could not be detected in the bulk sequencing data from the donors of those clones. The observed TCRdelta repertoires were found to be highly focused, yet no correlation was observed between clonotype frequency and the antitumor functional potential of the respective clone.

The CDR3 covers 15 residues, taking in both the cysteine and the phenylalanine. Only the CDR3 part of the read is kept: 45 bases, read in frame from the first base. V drops 3 bases and J drops 5 bases, leaving 18 bases in between. The germline V gene gives CDR1 as GEAIGNYY and CDR2 as EKD. Bulk sequencing of complete TCR delta chain (Vdelta2) repertoires was performed to track the frequency of functionally characterized gamma9delta2 T cell clones. The Dutch blood bank was the source from which peripheral blood of anonymous healthy donors was purchased. The gamma9delta2 T cells examined in the study came from the peripheral blood of healthy donors.

The sequence joins TRDV2 to TRDJ1; 5 matching bases give a weak D call of TRDD3. Sequencing was carried out using Vd2+ gamma-delta T cells from blood. The label giving this sample's cell subset or site can be read as: TCR Vdelta2-expressing (gamma9delta2) T cells. The TCR originated in a human donor in good health. Here the CDR3 is given as CACDQILPRTDKLIF. The DNA reads as follows: TGTGCCTGTGACCAGATACTCCCAAGGACGGATAAACTCATCTTT.